One T cell receptor (beta chain) is described in this entry. The antigen is unknown. The data stem from a study of cytomegalovirus exposure and HLA in healthy donors. For the study at large: Earlier, some 180 million T cells were analyzed, and fewer than 120 million unique TCR beta sequences were found among them. General study results and limits: According to an earlier analysis, most TCR beta V segments yielded productive rearrangements about 90% or about 30% of the time. Sequences of the TCR beta chain were said to predict the HLA-A and HLA-B alleles of most subjects accurately.

Use of 60 Vbeta and 13 Jbeta primers characterized the PCR. Per the original data handling: In a later analysis, about 9.9 million of approximately 86 million unique beta chains occurred in at least two donors. Sequencing was performed with immunoSEQ multiplex PCR; in TCRdb, only in-frame clones are kept and a portion is missing. The DNA gave D and trimming, while V, J and clone size come from that table. This repertoire shows roughly 110,000 clones, over 70% found once; its top ten account for 2% to 2.5%. Germline CDR1 is MNHNS and CDR2 is SASEGT. CDR3 size: 16 residues. V lost 2 bases and J lost 5; bases outside the gene matches: 6.

This rearrangement joins TRBV6-1 to TRBJ2-3, with 11 bases matching TRBD2. Material: PBMCs. The clonotype originates from a man aged 25-40 years in good health and CMV-seronegative. DNA for the CDR3: TGTGCCAGCAGTGAATCGATAGCGGGGGGGCAAGATACGCAGTATTTT. Residues: CASSESIAGGQDTQYF.